These T cell receptor beta chains were read from a single sample in a study of long-term antiretroviral therapy in people with HIV. The data were produced by immunoSEQ multiplex PCR, yet TCRdb's version contains in-frame clones alone and is incomplete. The table includes fewer than 25,000 clones, about 95% detected once. The sequenced sample was unsorted PBMCs, obtained about 5 years after starting antiretroviral therapy. Receptors originate from a woman between 50 and 59 years old with HIV. The CDR3 runs from the conserved cysteine through the conserved F or W. The order of the fields is D gene, J gene, clone size, V gene, CDR3 length, CDR3 protein, CDR3 DNA. The D gene is left open where the match is weak. Clone size, where shown, is once, few, many, or a class for clones that have expanded.

- TRBJ2-3 - TRBV7-2 16 CASSYSGVRRTDTQYF TGTGCCAGCAGCTACTCAGGGGTACGCCGCACAGATACGCAGTATTTT
- TRBJ2-5 - TRBV9 16 CASSVGLGQSQETQYF TGTGCCAGCAGCGTAGGTCTGGGACAAAGCCAAGAGACCCAGTACTTC
TRBD1 TRBJ1-2 - TRBV19 16 CASRHQGQGANYGYTF TGTGCCAGTAGACACCAAGGACAGGGAGCTAACTATGGCTACACCTTC
TRBD2 TRBJ2-1 - TRBV4-2 17 CASSQVLLAGLGNEQFF TGTGCCAGCAGCCAAGTCCTACTAGCGGGGCTAGGCAATGAGCAGTTCTTC
TRBD1 TRBJ2-7 - TRBV29-1 15 CSVAEVGGQGDQQYF TGCAGCGTCGCGGAAGTTGGGGGACAGGGGGACCAGCAGTACTTC
TRBD2 TRBJ2-5 - TRBV5-1 16 CASSLTSARYQETQYF TGCGCCAGCAGCTTGACTAGCGCGAGGTACCAAGAGACCCAGTACTTC
- TRBJ2-7 once TRBV28 15 CASSLGSGTGAEQYF TGTGCCAGCAGTTTAGGCTCAGGTACGGGAGCCGAGCAGTACTTC
- TRBJ2-4 - TRBV10-3 19 CAISETVSPGHLAKNIQYF TGTGCCATCAGTGAGACAGTTTCTCCGGGACACTTAGCCAAAAACATTCAGTACTTC
TRBD1 TRBJ2-1 - TRBV7-3 16 CASSLRQGDSYNEQFF TGTGCCAGCAGCCTAAGACAGGGAGATTCTTACAATGAGCAGTTCTTC
TRBD1 TRBJ2-2 - TRBV6-5 15 CASSYGTVNTGELFF TGTGCCAGCAGTTATGGGACAGTGAACACCGGGGAGCTGTTTTTT
TRBD1 TRBJ1-5 once TRBV6-1 15 CASSEATTGGQPQHF TGTGCCAGCAGTGAAGCGACGACAGGGGGCCAGCCCCAGCATTTT
- TRBJ1-5 - TRBV30 17 CAWTCRVRRSSNQPQHF TGTGCCTGGACCTGTCGTGTCCGACGCTCAAGCAATCAGCCCCAGCATTTT
- TRBJ1-1 - TRBV12-5 13 CASGLVPGTEAFF TGTGCTAGTGGTTTGGTACCGGGGACTGAAGCTTTCTTT
- TRBJ2-7 - TRBV6-5 14 CASRSGLKIGEQYF TGTGCCAGCAGATCCGGGCTAAAAATAGGGGAGCAGTACTTC
- TRBJ2-7 - TRBV28 11 CASNSLYEQYF TGTGCCAGCAATTCACTTTACGAGCAGTACTTC
- TRBJ1-1 - TRBV7-9 14 CASSHRSLNTEAFF TGTGCCAGCAGCCACAGATCCCTGAACACTGAAGCTTTCTTT
- TRBJ2-7 - TRBV11-2 12 CASSPRPYEQYF TGTGCCAGCAGCCCCAGGCCCTACGAGCAGTACTTC
- TRBJ2-7 - TRBV6-5 16 CASSYSVARRSYEQYF TGTGCCAGCAGTTACTCGGTCGCCAGGCGTTCCTACGAGCAGTACTTC
- TRBJ1-1 - TRBV2 14 CASSSDFRVTEAFF TGTGCCAGCAGTTCCGACTTTAGGGTTACTGAAGCTTTCTTT
TRBD1 TRBJ2-2 - TRBV7-9 15 CASSQGAWGTGELFF TGTGCCAGCAGCCAGGGGGCTTGGGGCACCGGGGAGCTGTTTTTT
TRBD2 TRBJ2-4 - TRBV19 19 CASSPSGLAGDLAKNIQYF TGTGCCAGTAGTCCGTCGGGACTAGCGGGGGACTTAGCCAAAAACATTCAGTACTTC
TRBD1 TRBJ1-2 - TRBV27 15 CASSYTGAGNYGYTF TGTGCCAGCAGTTACACAGGGGCGGGTAACTATGGCTACACCTTC
- TRBJ2-1 - TRBV9 15 CASSDTMLRPDEQFF TGTGCCAGCAGCGACACCATGCTCCGTCCCGATGAGCAGTTCTTC
- TRBJ2-2 few TRBV27 14 CASSLGDTTGELFF TGTGCCAGCAGTTTAGGGGACACCACCGGGGAGCTGTTTTTT
- TRBJ2-7 - TRBV6-1 13 CASMATPPYEQYF TGTGCCAGCATGGCTACTCCTCCCTACGAGCAGTACTTC
TRBD1 TRBJ1-1 - TRBV5-1 14 CASSLWTGNTEAFF TGCGCCAGCAGCTTGTGGACAGGGAACACTGAAGCTTTCTTT
- TRBJ2-2 - TRBV19 16 CASSIGLAVNTGELFF TGTGCCAGTAGTATTGGGCTAGCAGTGAACACCGGGGAGCTGTTTTTT
TRBD1 TRBJ2-5 - TRBV5-1 14 CASSVGQSGETQYF TGCGCCAGCAGCGTGGGACAGAGCGGAGAGACCCAGTACTTC
- TRBJ2-1 - TRBV27 13 CASRRGTYNEQFF TGTGCCAGCAGAAGGGGGACATACAATGAGCAGTTCTTC
TRBD1 TRBJ2-1 once TRBV6-5 14 CASSSGQALFEQFF TGTGCCAGCAGTTCGGGACAGGCCTTGTTCGAGCAGTTCTTC
- TRBJ2-5 - TRBV7-8 15 CASSSRGSSAETQYF TGTGCCAGCAGCTCCCGAGGCAGTTCGGCAGAGACCCAGTACTTC
- TRBJ1-2 - TRBV19 14 CASSPGLTELGYTF TGTGCCAGTAGTCCGGGACTGACAGAGTTGGGCTACACCTTC
- TRBJ2-1 - TRBV30 12 CAWSVTSGEQFF TGTGCCTGGAGTGTGACCTCTGGTGAGCAGTTCTTC
- TRBJ1-3 - TRBV27 16 CASRPGGASSGNTIYF TGTGCCAGCAGGCCCGGGGGGGCGAGTTCTGGAAACACCATATATTTT
- TRBJ2-3 - TRBV5-1 15 CASSLGTPGTDTQYF TGCGCCAGCAGCTTGGGGACACCCGGCACAGATACGCAGTATTTT
- TRBJ2-7 few TRBV21-1 14 CASAPPRVSYEQYF TGTGCCAGCGCTCCGCCAAGGGTCTCCTACGAGCAGTACTTC
TRBD2 TRBJ2-3 - TRBV5-1 12 CASRTSPDTQYF TGCGCCAGCAGGACTAGCCCAGATACGCAGTATTTT
TRBD1 TRBJ2-7 - TRBV7-6 14 CASSFGQGGYEQYF TGTGCCAGCAGCTTCGGACAGGGGGGTTACGAGCAGTACTTC
- TRBJ2-1 - TRBV4-1 17 CASSPLFQRAIHNEQFF TGCGCCAGCAGCCCCCTGTTTCAGCGAGCGATACACAATGAGCAGTTCTTC
- TRBJ2-7 - TRBV27 15 CASSLGRGSNYEQYF TGTGCCAGCAGTTTAGGGCGCGGCAGCAACTACGAGCAGTACTTC
- TRBJ2-1 once TRBV11-3 13 CASSLGVRDEQFF TGTGCCAGCAGCTTAGGGGTTAGGGATGAGCAGTTCTTC
TRBD2 TRBJ2-3 - TRBV7-9 15 CASSLQTSGTDTQYF TGTGCCAGCAGCTTACAAACTAGCGGTACAGATACGCAGTATTTT
- TRBJ1-5 once TRBV28 14 CASSLDSLNQPQHF TGTGCCAGCAGCTTGGACAGCCTTAATCAGCCCCAGCATTTT
- TRBJ1-1 - TRBV7-2 16 CASSLAPRSSNTEAFF TGTGCCAGCAGCTTAGCCCCCCGGAGTTCGAACACTGAAGCTTTCTTT
- TRBJ2-7 - TRBV18 14 CASSSTPQSYEQYF TGTGCCAGCTCATCTACCCCGCAGAGTTACGAGCAGTACTTC
- TRBJ2-7 - TRBV7-2 20 CASSLARREGPFKAGYEQYF TGTGCCAGCAGCTTAGCCCGTCGTGAGGGCCCATTTAAAGCTGGCTACGAGCAGTACTTC
TRBD2 TRBJ2-2 - TRBV11-2 16 CASSLSPAGETGELFF TGTGCCAGCAGCTTATCCCCAGCGGGAGAGACCGGGGAGCTGTTTTTT
- TRBJ2-1 - TRBV6-5 14 CASTRGGEFNEQFF TGTGCCAGCACGAGAGGGGGTGAGTTCAATGAGCAGTTCTTC
- TRBJ1-3 - TRBV19 14 CATLPSWGGNTIYF TGTGCCACTCTGCCAAGCTGGGGTGGAAACACCATATATTTT
- TRBJ1-4 - TRBV5-3 17 CARSFEAATPTNEKLFF TGTGCCAGAAGCTTCGAGGCAGCGACGCCAACTAATGAAAAACTGTTTTTT
- TRBJ1-4 - TRBV28 15 CASSPTGRQGEKLFF TGTGCCAGCAGTCCTACAGGGCGTCAGGGAGAAAAACTGTTTTTT
- TRBJ1-3 - TRBV6-5 14 CASSYSGPGNTIYF TGTGCCAGCAGTTACTCAGGGCCGGGAAACACCATATATTTT
TRBD2 TRBJ2-7 once TRBV18 15 CASSRRTSGSYEQYF TGTGCCAGCTCCCGCAGGACTAGCGGGTCCTACGAGCAGTACTTC
TRBD1 TRBJ1-2 - TRBV11-2 14 CASSLDTGGNGYTF TGTGCCAGCAGCTTAGACACAGGGGGGAATGGCTACACCTTC
TRBD1 TRBJ1-1 - TRBV2 14 CASSLGQAVVEAFF TGTGCCAGCAGTTTAGGACAGGCTGTCGTTGAAGCTTTCTTT
- TRBJ2-7 - TRBV4-1 14 CASSHWANDYEQYF TGCGCCAGCAGCCATTGGGCGAACGACTACGAGCAGTACTTC
TRBD2 TRBJ2-1 - TRBV7-2 17 CASSWTASGRAYNEQFF TGTGCCAGCAGCTGGACGGCTAGCGGGAGGGCTTACAATGAGCAGTTCTTC
TRBD1 TRBJ1-1 - TRBV30 15 CAWVEQGAQYTEAFF TGTGCCTGGGTCGAACAGGGGGCTCAATACACTGAAGCTTTCTTT
- TRBJ2-2 - TRBV18 14 CASSPEGFTGELFF TGTGCCAGCTCACCGGAGGGATTCACCGGGGAGCTGTTTTTT
TRBD2 TRBJ2-1 - TRBV14 15 CASSLFVAGEVEQFF TGTGCCAGCAGCCTGTTTGTAGCGGGAGAAGTTGAGCAGTTCTTC